These 2 T cell receptor beta chains were all obtained from the same sample, sequenced in a study of blood T cell repertoires in COVID-19. Repertoires were generated with immunoSEQ multiplex PCR, while TCRdb's copy carries only in-frame clones and drops some. The sample holds around 300,000 clones; approximately 86% are singletons and the top ten take roughly 9%. Sequencing used peripheral blood. The receptors were sampled from a man aged 18 to 35 with active or convalescent COVID-19.

CDR3 nucleotide sequence: TGTGCCAGCAGCCAGGGACTAGCGGGGGGACTCCAAGAGACCCAGTACTTC. As protein: CASSQGLAGGLQETQYF. This chain uses TRBV4-2 with TRBJ2-5; TRBD2 matches at 15 bases. V gave up 3 bases and J gave up 1 base; unmatched junction bases: 3. In germline, CDR1 is LGHNA, CDR2 YNFKEQ. This CDR3 contains 17 residues.

The chain links TRBV7-2 to TRBJ2-7; 11 bases line up with TRBD2. The CDR3 is 14 residues long. In germline, CDR1 is SGHTA, CDR2 FQGNSA. V shed 3 bases and J 5 bases; nucleotides not matched to a gene: 3. The CDR3 DNA reads TGTGCCAGCAGCTTTAGCGGGGGGGGAGACGAGCAGTACTTC. Translation gives CASSFSGGGDEQYF.